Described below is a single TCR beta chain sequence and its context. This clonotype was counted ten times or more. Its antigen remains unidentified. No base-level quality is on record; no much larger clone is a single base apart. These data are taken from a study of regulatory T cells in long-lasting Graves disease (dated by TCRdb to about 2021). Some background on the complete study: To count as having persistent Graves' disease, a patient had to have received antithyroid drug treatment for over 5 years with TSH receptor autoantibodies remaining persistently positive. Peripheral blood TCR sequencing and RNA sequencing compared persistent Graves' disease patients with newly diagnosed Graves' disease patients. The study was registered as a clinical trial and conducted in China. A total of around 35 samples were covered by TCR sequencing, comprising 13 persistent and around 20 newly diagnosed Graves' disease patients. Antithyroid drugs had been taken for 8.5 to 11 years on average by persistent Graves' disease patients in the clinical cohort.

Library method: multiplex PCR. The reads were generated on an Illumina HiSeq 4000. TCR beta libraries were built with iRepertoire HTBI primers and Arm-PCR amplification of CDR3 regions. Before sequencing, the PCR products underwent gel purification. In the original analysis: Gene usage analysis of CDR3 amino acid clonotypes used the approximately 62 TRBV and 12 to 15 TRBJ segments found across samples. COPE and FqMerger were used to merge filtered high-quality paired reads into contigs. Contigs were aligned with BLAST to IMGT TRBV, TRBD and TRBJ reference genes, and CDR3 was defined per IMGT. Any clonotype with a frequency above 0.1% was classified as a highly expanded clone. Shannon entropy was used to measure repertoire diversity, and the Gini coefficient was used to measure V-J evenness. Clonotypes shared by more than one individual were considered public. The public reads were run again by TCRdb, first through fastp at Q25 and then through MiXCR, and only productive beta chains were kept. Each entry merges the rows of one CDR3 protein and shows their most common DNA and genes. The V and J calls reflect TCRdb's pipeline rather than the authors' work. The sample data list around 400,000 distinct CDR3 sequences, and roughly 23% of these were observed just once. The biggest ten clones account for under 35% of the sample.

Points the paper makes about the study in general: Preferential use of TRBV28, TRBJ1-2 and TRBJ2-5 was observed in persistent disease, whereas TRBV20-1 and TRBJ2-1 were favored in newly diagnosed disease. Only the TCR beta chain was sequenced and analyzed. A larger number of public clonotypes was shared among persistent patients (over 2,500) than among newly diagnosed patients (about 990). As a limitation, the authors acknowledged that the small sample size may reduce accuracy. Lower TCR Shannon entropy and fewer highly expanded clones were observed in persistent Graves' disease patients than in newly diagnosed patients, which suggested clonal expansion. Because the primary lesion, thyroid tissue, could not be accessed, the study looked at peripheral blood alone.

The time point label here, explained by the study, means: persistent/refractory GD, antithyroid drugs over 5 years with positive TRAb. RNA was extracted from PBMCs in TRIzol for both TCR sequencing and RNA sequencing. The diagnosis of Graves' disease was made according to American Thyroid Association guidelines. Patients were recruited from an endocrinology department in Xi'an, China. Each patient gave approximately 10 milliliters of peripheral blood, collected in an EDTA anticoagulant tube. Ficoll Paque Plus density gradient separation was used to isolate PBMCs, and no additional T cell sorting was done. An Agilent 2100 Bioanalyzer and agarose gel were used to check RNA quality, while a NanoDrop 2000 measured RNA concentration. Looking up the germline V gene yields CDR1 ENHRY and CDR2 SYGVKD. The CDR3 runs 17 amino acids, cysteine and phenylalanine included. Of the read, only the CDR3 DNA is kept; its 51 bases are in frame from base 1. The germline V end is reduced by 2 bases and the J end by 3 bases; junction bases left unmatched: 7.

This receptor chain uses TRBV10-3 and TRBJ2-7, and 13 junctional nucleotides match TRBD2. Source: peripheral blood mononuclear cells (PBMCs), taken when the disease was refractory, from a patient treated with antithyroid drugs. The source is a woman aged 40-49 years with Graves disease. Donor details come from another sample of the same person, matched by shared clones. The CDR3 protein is CAISEGLAGEVLYEQYF. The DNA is TGTGCCATCAGTGAGGGACTAGCGGGAGAGGTCCTCTACGAGCAGTACTTC.